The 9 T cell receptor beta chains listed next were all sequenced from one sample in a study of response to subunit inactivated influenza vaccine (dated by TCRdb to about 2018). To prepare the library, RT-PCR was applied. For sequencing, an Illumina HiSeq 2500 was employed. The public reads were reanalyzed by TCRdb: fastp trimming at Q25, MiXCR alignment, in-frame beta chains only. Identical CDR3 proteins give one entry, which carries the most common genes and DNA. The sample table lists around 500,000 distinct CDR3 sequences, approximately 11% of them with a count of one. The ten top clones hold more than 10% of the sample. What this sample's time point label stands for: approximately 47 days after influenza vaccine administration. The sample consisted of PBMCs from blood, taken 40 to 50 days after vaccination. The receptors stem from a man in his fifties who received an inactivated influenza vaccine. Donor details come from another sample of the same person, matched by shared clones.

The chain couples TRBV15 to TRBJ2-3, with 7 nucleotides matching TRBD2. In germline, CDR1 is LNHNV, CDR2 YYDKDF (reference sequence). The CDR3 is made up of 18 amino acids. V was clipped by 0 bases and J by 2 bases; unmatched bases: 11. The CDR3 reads CATSREVLAGSSTDTQYF. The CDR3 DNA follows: TGTGCCACCAGCAGAGAGGTCTTAGCGGGCTCCTCCACAGATACGCAGTATTTT.

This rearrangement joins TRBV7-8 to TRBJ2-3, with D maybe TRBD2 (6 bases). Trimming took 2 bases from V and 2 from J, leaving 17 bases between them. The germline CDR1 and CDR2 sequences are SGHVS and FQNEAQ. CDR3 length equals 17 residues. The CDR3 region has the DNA TGTGCCAGCAGCTTACGGGGGTCTGGTGGCTTCACAGATACGCAGTATTTT. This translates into CASSLRGSGGFTDTQYF.

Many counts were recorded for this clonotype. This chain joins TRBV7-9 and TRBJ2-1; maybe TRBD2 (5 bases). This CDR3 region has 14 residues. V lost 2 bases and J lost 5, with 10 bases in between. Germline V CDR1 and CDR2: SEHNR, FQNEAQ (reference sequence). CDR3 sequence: CASSLRGRHNEQFF. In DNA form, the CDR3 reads TGTGCCAGCAGCTTACGCGGGCGGCACAATGAGCAGTTCTTC.

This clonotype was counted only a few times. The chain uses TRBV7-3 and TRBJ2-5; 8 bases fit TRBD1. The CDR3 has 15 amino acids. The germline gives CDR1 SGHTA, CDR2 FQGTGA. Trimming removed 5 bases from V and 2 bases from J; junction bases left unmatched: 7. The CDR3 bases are TGTGCCAGCAGCAAAACCGGGACAGGACAAGAGACCCAGTACTTC. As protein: CASSKTGTGQETQYF.

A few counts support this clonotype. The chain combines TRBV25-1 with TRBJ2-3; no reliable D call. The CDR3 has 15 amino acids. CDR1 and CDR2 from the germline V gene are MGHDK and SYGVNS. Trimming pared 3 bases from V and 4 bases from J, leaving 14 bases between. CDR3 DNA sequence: TGTGCCAGCAGTGATTTGGTCAAGACGGCAGATACGCAGTATTTT. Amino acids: CASSDLVKTADTQYF.

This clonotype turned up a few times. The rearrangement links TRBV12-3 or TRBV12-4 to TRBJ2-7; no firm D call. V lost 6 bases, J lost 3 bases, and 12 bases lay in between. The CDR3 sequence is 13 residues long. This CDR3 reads CASSTLPDYEQYF. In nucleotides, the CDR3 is TGTGCCAGCAGCACCCTCCCCGACTACGAGCAGTACTTC.

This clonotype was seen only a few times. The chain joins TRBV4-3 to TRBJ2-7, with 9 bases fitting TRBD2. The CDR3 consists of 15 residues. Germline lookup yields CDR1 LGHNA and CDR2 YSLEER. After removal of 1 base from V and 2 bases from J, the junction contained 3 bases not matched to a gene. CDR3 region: CASSQGSSGTYEQYF. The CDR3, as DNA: TGCGCCAGCAGCCAAGGATCTAGCGGGACCTACGAGCAGTACTTC.

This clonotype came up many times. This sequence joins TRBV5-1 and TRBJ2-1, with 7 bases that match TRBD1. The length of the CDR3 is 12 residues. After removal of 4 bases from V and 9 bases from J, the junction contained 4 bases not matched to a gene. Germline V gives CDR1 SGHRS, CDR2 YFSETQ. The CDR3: CASSHAGGEQFF. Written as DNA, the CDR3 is TGCGCCAGCAGCCACGCAGGGGGTGAGCAGTTCTTC. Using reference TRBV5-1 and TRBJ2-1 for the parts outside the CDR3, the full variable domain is KAGVTQTPRYLIKTRGQQVTLSCSPISGHRSVSWYQQTPGQGLQFLFEYFSETQRNKGNFPGRFSGRQFSNSRSEMNVSTLELGDSALYLCASSHAGGEQFFGPGTRLTVL.

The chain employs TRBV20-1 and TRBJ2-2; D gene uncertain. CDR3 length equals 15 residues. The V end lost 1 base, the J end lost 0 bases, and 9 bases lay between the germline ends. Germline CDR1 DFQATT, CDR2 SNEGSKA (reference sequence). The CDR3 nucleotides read TGCAGTGCTAGAGTTATGGGAACGAACACCGGGGAGCTGTTTTTT. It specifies CSARVMGTNTGELFF.